This T cell receptor beta chain was recovered during a study of identifying expanded T cells in peripheral blood. Broader study findings: Differentially abundant clones: around 1.1 between replicates, about 15 at approximately 13 days, more than 18 at four.

The V gene's germline CDR1 is KGHSY and CDR2 FQNENV. Trimming cost V 3 bases and J 2 bases, with 3 bases left between them. The CDR3 length is 12 residues. As concerns this clone: Its antigen is as yet unknown.

Profiled with immunoSEQ multiplex PCR; TCRdb holds only in-frame clones, not every one. Of about 97,000 clones in the sample, around 89% were seen once. Healthy donors had no documented immune events, such as infections, while sampled. The receptor's source is a person aged 18-70 years in good health. Sequencing input: blood. The chain is built from TRBV16 and TRBJ2-3; D gene unclear. The CDR3 DNA sequence: TGTGCCAGCAGCCACTCCACAGATACGCAGTATTTT. This encodes CASSHSTDTQYF.